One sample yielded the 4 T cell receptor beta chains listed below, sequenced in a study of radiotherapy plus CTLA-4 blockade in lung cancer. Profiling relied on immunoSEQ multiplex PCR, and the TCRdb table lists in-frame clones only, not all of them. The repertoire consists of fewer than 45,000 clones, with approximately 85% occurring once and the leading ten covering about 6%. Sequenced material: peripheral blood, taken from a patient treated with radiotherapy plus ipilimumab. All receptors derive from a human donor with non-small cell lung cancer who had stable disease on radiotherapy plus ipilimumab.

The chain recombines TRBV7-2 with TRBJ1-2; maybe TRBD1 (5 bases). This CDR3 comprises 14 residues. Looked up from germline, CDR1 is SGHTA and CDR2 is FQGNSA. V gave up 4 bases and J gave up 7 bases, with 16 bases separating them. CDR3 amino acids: CASSSQGRASGYTF. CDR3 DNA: TGTGCCAGCAGCTCTCAGGGCAGGGCTAGTGGCTACACCTTC.

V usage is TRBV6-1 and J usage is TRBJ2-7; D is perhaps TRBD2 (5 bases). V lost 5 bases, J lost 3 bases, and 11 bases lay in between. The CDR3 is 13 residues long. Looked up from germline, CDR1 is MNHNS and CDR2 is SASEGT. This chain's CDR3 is CASSFSEGYEQYF. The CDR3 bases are TGTGCCAGCAGTTTCTCAGAGGGCTACGAGCAGTACTTC.

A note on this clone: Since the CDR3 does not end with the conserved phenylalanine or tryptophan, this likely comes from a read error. The CDR3 DNA reads as TGCGCCAGCAGCCAAGTTTTGACTAGCGGGCCCTACGAGCAGTACTCC. Its translation: CASSQVLTSGPYEQYS. The chain is built from TRBV4-1 and TRBJ2-7, with 10 positions matching TRBD2. V shed 1 base, J shed 2 bases, and the junction held 5 bases outside the gene matches. In germline, CDR1 is MGHRA, CDR2 YSYEKL. The CDR3 is 16 residues long.

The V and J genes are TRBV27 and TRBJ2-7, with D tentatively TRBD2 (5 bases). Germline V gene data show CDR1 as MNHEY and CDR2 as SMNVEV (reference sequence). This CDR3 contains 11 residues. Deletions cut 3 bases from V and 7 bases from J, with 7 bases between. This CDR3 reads CASSFGGEQYF. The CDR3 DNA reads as TGTGCCAGCAGTTTCGGCGGGGAGCAGTACTTC.